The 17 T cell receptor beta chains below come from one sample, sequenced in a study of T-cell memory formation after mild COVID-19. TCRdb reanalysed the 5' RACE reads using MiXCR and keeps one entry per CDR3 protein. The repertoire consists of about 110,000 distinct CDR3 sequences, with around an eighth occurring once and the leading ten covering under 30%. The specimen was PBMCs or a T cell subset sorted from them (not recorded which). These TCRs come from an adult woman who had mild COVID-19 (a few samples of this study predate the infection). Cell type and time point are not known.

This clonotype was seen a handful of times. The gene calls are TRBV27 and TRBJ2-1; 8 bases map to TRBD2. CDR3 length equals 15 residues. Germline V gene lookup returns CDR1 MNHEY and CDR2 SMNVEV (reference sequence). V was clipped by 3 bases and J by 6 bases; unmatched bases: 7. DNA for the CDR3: TGTGCCAGCAGTTTGGTAGTAGCGGGGATCAATGAGCAGTTCTTC. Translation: CASSLVVAGINEQFF.

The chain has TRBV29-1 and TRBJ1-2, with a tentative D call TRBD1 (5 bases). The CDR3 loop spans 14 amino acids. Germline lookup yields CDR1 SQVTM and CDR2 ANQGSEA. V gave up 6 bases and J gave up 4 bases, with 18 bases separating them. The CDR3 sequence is CSVTGTGVFYGYTF. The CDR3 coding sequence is TGCAGCGTCACCGGGACGGGGGTTTTCTATGGCTACACCTTC. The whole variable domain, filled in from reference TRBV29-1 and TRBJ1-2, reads SAVISQKPSRDICQRGTSLTIQCQVDSQVTMMFWYRQQPGQSLTLIATANQGSEATYESGFVIDKFPISRPNLTFSTLTVSNMSPEDSSIYLCSVTGTGVFYGYTFGSGTRLTVV.

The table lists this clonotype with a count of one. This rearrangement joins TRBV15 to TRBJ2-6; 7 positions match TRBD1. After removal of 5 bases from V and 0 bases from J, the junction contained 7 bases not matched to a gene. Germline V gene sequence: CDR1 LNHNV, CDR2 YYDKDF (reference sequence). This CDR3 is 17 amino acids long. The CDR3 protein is CATSRYRGHSGANVLTF. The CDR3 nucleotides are TGTGCCACCAGCCGCTACAGGGGCCACTCTGGGGCCAACGTCCTGACTTTC.

DNA for the CDR3: TGTGCCAGCAGTGAATATTGGGGACTAGCCTACGAGCAGTACTTC. Encoded protein: CASSEYWGLAYEQYF. V gene TRBV2 combines with J gene TRBJ2-7; 8 bases match TRBD2. Germline V lookup: CDR1 SNHLY, CDR2 FYNNEI. This CDR3 has 15 residues. Trimming removed 2 bases from V and 2 bases from J; junction bases left unmatched: 5.

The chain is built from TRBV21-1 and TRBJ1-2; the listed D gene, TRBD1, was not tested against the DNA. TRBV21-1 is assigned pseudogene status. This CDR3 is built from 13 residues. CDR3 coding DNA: TGTGCCAGCAGCAAAGTTCCGGGTAATGGCTACACCTTC. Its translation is CASSKVPGNGYTF.

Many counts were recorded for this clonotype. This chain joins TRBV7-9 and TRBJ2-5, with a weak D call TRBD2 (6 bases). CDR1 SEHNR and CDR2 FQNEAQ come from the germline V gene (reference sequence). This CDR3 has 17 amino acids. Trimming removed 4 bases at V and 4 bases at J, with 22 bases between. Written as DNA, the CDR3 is TGTGCCAGCAGCTATGACCGGGAGACCCTCGGAGCAGAGACCCAGTACTTC. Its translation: CASSYDRETLGAETQYF.

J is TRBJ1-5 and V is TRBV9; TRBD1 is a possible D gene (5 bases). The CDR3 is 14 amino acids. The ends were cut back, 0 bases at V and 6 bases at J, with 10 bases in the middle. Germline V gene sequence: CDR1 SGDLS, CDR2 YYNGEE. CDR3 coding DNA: TGTGCCAGCAGCGTAGGGGGCGCAGGTCAGCCCCAGCATTTT. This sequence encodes CASSVGGAGQPQHF.

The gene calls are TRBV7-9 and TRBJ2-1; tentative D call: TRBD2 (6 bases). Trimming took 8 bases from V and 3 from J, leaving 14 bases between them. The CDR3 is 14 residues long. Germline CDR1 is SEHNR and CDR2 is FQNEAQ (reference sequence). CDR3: CASLGGVVYNEQFF. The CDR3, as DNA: TGTGCCAGCCTGGGCGGGGTCGTCTACAATGAGCAGTTCTTC.

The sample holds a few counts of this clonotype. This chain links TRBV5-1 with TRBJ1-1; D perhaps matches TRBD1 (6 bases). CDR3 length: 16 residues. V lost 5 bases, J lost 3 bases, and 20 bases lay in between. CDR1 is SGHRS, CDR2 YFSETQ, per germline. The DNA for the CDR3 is TGCGCCAGCAGAGTCCTAGGGGGGGCAGGAGACACTGAAGCTTTCTTT. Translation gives CASRVLGGAGDTEAFF.

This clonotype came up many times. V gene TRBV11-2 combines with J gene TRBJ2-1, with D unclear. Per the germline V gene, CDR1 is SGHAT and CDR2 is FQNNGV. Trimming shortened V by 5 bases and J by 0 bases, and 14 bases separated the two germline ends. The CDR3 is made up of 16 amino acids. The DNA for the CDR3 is TGTGCCAGCAGCATACCCTACACGAGCTCCTACAATGAGCAGTTCTTC. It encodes CASSIPYTSSYNEQFF.

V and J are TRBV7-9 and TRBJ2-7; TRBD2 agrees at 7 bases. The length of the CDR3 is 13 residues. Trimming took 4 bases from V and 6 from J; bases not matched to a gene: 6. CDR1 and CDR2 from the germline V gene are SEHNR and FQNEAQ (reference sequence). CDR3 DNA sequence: TGTGCCAGCAGCTCGACCGGGGGGACCGAGCAGTACTTC. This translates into CASSSTGGTEQYF. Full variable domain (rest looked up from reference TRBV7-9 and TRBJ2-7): DTGVSQNPRHKITKRGQNVTFRCDPISEHNRLYWYRQTLGQGPEFLTYFQNEAQLEKSRLLSDRFSAERPKGSFSTLEIQRTEQGDSAMYLCASSSTGGTEQYFGPGTRLTVT.

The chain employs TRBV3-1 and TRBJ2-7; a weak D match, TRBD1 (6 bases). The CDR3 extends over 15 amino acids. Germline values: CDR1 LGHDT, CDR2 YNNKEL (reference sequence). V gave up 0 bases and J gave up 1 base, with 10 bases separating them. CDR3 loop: CASSQDVGASYEQYF. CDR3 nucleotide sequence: TGTGCCAGCAGCCAAGATGTGGGGGCGTCCTACGAGCAGTACTTC.

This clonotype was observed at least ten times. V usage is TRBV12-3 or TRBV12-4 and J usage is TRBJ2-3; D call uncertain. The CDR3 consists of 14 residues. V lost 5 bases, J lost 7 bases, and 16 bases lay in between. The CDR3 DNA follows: TGTGCCAGCAGTCCGGACCCGGAAGAAAATACGCAGTATTTT. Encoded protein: CASSPDPEENTQYF.

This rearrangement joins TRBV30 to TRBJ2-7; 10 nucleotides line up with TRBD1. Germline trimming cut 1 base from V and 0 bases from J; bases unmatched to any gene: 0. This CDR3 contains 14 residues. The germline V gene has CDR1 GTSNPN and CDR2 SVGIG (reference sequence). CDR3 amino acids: CAWSGTGGSYEQYF. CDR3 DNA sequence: TGTGCCTGGAGTGGGACAGGGGGCTCCTACGAGCAGTACTTC.

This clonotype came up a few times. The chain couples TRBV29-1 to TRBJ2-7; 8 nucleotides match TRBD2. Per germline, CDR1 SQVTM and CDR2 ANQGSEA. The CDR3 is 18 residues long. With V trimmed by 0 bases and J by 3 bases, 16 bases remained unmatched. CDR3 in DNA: TGCAGCGTTGAAGATTCGGGTCGCGGGAGTAGCGGGAACTACGAGCAGTACTTC. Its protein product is CSVEDSGRGSSGNYEQYF.

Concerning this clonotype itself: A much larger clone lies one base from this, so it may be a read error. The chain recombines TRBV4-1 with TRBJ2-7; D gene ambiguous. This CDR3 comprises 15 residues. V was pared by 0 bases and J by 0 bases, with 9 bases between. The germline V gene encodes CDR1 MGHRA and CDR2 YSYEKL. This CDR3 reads CASSQDRVSSYEQYF. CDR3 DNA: TGCGCCAGCAGCCAAGATCGCGTTAGCTCCTACGAGCAGTACTTC.

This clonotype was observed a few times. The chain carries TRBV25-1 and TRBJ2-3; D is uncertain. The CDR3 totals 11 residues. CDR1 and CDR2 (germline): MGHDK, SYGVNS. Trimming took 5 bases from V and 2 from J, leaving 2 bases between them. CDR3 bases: TGTGCCAGCAGTATCACAGATACGCAGTATTTT. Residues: CASSITDTQYF.